This T cell receptor (beta chain) was recovered during a study of regulatory T cells in long-lasting Graves disease. Study at large: Graves' patients, diagnosed recently, had received antithyroid drugs under 3 months. Whole-study findings and limits: Under persistent disease, TRBV28, TRBJ1-2 and TRBJ2-5 were used preferentially.

Concerning this clonotype itself: The antigen remains undetermined.

Germline CDR1 and CDR2: SGHRS and YFSETQ. V was trimmed by 3 bases and J by 0 bases, leaving 14 bases between them. The CDR3 is 16 residues long. According to the study, TCR beta libraries were built with iRepertoire HTBI primers and CDR3-region Arm-PCR. MiXCR, run by TCRdb on the multiplex PCR reads, gives a single entry per CDR3 protein. The profile shows over 400,000 distinct CDR3 sequences, 11% to 15% of them singletons. Time point meaning: newly diagnosed GD, antithyroid drugs for less than 3 months. The TCR library used RNA extracted from PBMCs. These data also formed part of another study, on T cells in Graves' hyperthyroidism and ophthalmopathy.

The starting material was peripheral blood mononuclear cells (PBMCs), obtained at new diagnosis, from a patient treated with antithyroid drugs. This receptor was identified in a woman in her fifties or sixties with Graves disease. The chain has TRBV5-1 and TRBJ2-3; D is perhaps TRBD1 (6 bases). In DNA form, the CDR3 reads TGCGCCAGCAGCTCCCTTACAGGGTCTAGCACAGATACGCAGTATTTT. Translation gives CASSSLTGSSTDTQYF.